Below, 10 T cell receptor beta chains from the same sample are listed, as sequenced in a study of blood T cell repertoires in COVID-19. Profiled with immunoSEQ multiplex PCR; TCRdb holds only in-frame clones, not every one. The sample records about 59,000 clones, roughly nine tenths being singletons. Sequenced: peripheral blood. Every receptor here comes from a human donor in a cohort sampled during active COVID-19.

The chain recombines TRBV29-1 with TRBJ1-4; D gene ambiguous. Between the trimmed V and J ends, which lost 4 bases and 2 bases, there was a span of 8 bases. This CDR3 is built from 13 residues. Per germline, CDR1 SQVTM and CDR2 ANQGSEA. CDR3 nucleotide sequence: TGCAGCGTTGGTCCCGGGACTAATGAAAAACTGTTTTTT. Translation: CSVGPGTNEKLFF.

The chain carries TRBV15 and TRBJ1-5; maybe TRBD1 (6 bases). V lost 0 bases and J lost 4, with 16 bases in between. The CDR3 has 17 amino acids. In germline, CDR1 is LNHNV, CDR2 YYDKDF (reference sequence). CDR3 nucleotide sequence: TGTGCCACCAGCAGAGATTCCGTCGGGCAGGGGAATCAGCCCCAGCATTTT. Translating it yields CATSRDSVGQGNQPQHF.

This chain joins TRBV7-6 and TRBJ1-1; 8 bases fit TRBD1. V lost 0 bases, J lost 6 bases, and 6 bases stayed unmatched. Germline V gene data show CDR1 as SGHVS and CDR2 as FNYEAQ. This CDR3 spans 15 amino acids. As DNA, the CDR3 is TGTGCCAGCAGCTTAGCGCCAAAACAGGGGGCTGAAGCTTTCTTT. Protein sequence: CASSLAPKQGAEAFF.

The chain is built from TRBV24-1 and TRBJ1-5, with D uncertain. The CDR3 extends over 14 amino acids. Trimming shortened V by 5 bases and J by 0 bases, and 7 bases separated the two germline ends. Germline assignment: CDR1 KGHDR and CDR2 SFDVKD. The CDR3 DNA follows: TGTGCCACCAGTGTCGGGTATAGCAATCAGCCCCAGCATTTT. Its protein product is CATSVGYSNQPQHF.

V is TRBV28 and J is TRBJ2-4; 12 bases match TRBD2. Germline loops: CDR1 MDHEN, CDR2 SYDVKM. J lost 6 bases, V lost 6 bases, and 6 bases had no gene match. The CDR3 runs 15 residues. The CDR3 region has the DNA TGTGCCAGCAGGGACCGACTAGCGGGGGTAAACATTCAGTACTTC. Residues: CASRDRLAGVNIQYF. The complete variable domain, with remaining parts taken from reference TRBV28 and TRBJ2-4, reads DVKVTQSSRYLVKRTGEKVFLECVQDMDHENMFWYRQDPGLGLRLIYFSYDVKMKEKGDIPEGYSVSREKKERFSLILESASTNQTSMYLCASRDRLAGVNIQYFGAGTRLSVL.

This clone was detected only a few times. This chain uses TRBV29-1 with TRBJ2-3; no clear D gene. The CDR3 runs to 15 residues. Trimming cost V 0 bases and J 2 bases, with 12 bases left between them. Germline lookup yields CDR1 SQVTM and CDR2 ANQGSEA. This CDR3 reads CSVEDWAALTDTQYF. In DNA form, the CDR3 reads TGCAGCGTTGAAGATTGGGCAGCCCTCACAGATACGCAGTATTTT.

In this sample, this clone turned up once. The chain carries TRBV9 and TRBJ2-1, with D uncertain. The germline gives CDR1 SGDLS, CDR2 YYNGEE. Trimming pared 4 bases from V and 9 bases from J, leaving 8 bases between. The CDR3 runs to 11 residues. CDR3 sequence reads: CASSSTSEQFF. In nucleotides, the CDR3 is TGTGCCAGCAGCTCGACATCTGAGCAGTTCTTC.

The chain combines TRBV5-5 with TRBJ2-6; 8 bases match TRBD1. V dropped 4 bases and J dropped 0; count of bases not matched to a gene: 6. Germline lookup yields CDR1 SGHKS and CDR2 YYEKEE (reference sequence). CDR3 length equals 17 residues. The CDR3 coding sequence is TGTGCCAGCAGCCCGAGGACAGGGCCCTCTGGGGCCAACGTCCTGACTTTC. Amino acid sequence: CASSPRTGPSGANVLTF. The complete variable domain, with remaining parts taken from reference TRBV5-5 and TRBJ2-6, reads DAGVTQSPTHLIKTRGQQVTLRCSPISGHKSVSWYQQVLGQGPQFIFQYYEKEERGRGNFPDRFSARQFPNYSSELNVNALLLGDSALYLCASSPRTGPSGANVLTFGAGSRLTVL.

J is TRBJ1-2 and V is TRBV6-5; D possibly corresponds to TRBD1 (5 bases). The CDR3 loop spans 13 amino acids. Germline-derived CDR1 and CDR2 are MNHEY and SVGAGI. Trimming left V 5 bases short and J 2 bases short, with 9 bases between. CDR3 bases: TGTGCCAGCAGTCGGACACAAAACTATGGCTACACCTTC. Translated, it gives CASSRTQNYGYTF.

The chain uses TRBV30 and TRBJ2-7, with D maybe TRBD1 (5 bases). There are 11 residues in the CDR3. CDR1 and CDR2 (germline): GTSNPN, SVGIG (reference sequence). Trimming took off 2 bases at V and 6 bases at J, with 8 bases between the two ends. The CDR3 loop is CAWSQGAEQYF. The CDR3 DNA reads as TGTGCCTGGAGTCAAGGGGCCGAGCAGTACTTC.